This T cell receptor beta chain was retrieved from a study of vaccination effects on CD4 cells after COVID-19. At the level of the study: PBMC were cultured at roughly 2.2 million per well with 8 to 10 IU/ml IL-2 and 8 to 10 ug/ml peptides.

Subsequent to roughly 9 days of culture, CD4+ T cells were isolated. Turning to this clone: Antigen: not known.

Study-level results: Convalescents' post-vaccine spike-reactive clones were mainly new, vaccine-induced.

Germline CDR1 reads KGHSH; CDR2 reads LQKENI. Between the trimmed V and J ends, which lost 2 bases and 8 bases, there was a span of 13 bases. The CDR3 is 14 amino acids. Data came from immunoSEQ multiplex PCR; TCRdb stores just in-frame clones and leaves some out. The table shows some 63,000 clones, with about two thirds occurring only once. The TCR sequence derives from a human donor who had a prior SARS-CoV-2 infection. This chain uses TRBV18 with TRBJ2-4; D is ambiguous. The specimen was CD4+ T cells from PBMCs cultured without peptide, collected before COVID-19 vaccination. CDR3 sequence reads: CASSPIARLDIQYF. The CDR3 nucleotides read TGTGCCAGCTCACCAATAGCTCGACTGGACATTCAGTACTTC.